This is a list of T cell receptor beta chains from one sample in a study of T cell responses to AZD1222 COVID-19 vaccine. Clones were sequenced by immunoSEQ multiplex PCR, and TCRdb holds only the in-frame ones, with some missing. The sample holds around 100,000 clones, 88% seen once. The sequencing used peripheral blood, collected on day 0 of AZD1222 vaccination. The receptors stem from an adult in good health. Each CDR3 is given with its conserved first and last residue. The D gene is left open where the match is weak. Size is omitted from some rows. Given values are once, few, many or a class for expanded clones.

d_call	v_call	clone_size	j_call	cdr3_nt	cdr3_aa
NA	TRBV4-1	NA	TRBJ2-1	TGCGCCAGCAGTCCCGGCACTCTTAGGCCTCATTACAATGAGCAGTTCTTC	CASSPGTLRPHYNEQFF
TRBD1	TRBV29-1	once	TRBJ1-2	TGCAGCGCTCCAGGGGGCAACTATGGCTACACCTTC	CSAPGGNYGYTF
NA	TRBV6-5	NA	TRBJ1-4	TGTGCCAGCGACCTGCACCAGGGTAATGAAAAACTGTTTTTT	CASDLHQGNEKLFF
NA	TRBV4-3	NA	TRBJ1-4	TGCGCCAGCAGCCAAGACGTGGCAGGGAGGCGAATGGATGAAAAACTGTTTTTT	CASSQDVAGRRMDEKLFF
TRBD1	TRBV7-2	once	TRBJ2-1	TGTGCCAGCAGCTCTTACACCTACCCGGGACAGGAGAAGTTCTTC	CASSSYTYPGQEKFF
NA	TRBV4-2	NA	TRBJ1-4	TGTGCCAGCAGCCAAGATCAAGACAGCCCTAATGAAAAACTGTTTTTT	CASSQDQDSPNEKLFF
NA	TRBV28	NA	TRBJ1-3	TGTGCCAGCAGCGGCCTAAGGGCTGCTGGAAACACCATATATTTT	CASSGLRAAGNTIYF
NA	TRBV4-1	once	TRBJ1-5	TGCGCCAGCAGCGCTGGACTTGGTCAGCCCCAGCATTTT	CASSAGLGQPQHF
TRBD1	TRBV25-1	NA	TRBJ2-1	TGTGCCAGCAGTAGCCCCACAGGGGACTCCTACAATGAGCAGTTCTTC	CASSSPTGDSYNEQFF
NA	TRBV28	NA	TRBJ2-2	TGTGCCAGCAGGGCTCGAAGGGGAGGCCGGGAGCTGTTTTTT	CASRARRGGRELFF
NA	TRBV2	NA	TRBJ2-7	TGTGCCAGCAGTGAGGGGGGACTGAGAGAGCAGTACTTC	CASSEGGLREQYF
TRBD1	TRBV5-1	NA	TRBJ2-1	TGCGCCAGCACGAGAGAATCGGGGACAGGGAGGAACAATGAGCAGTTCTTC	CASTRESGTGRNNEQFF
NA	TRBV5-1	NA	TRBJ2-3	TGCGCCAGCAGCTTGGAGGGTTCAATGGGCACAGATACGCAGTATTTT	CASSLEGSMGTDTQYF
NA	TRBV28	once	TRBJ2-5	TGTGCCACCTCGACCCCAGCAAGAGAGACCCAGTACTTC	CATSTPARETQYF
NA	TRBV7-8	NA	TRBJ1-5	TGTGCCAGCAGCATCAACCCGGGACAACTCAATCAGCCCCAGCATTTT	CASSINPGQLNQPQHF
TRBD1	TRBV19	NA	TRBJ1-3	TGTGCCAGTACCCCTGGAGGGTTGGTCAGGGGGCGCGGAAACACCATATATTTT	CASTPGGLVRGRGNTIYF
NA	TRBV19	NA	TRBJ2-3	TGTGCCAGTAGTATGGGGACTCTCGATACGCAGTATTTT	CASSMGTLDTQYF
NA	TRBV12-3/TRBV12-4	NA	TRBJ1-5	TGTGCCAGCAGTGACAGAAATCAGCCCCAGCATTTT	CASSDRNQPQHF
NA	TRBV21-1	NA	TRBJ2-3	TGTGCCAGGGGGAGGGGTTCGGATTATTTT	CARGRGSDYF
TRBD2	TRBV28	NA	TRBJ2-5	TGTGCCAGCAGTCCTAGGGGACTAGCGGGAGAGACCCAGTACTTC	CASSPRGLAGETQYF
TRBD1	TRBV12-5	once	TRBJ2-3	TGTGCTAGTGGGTGGACAGGGGCCGTCGGCACAGATACGCAGTATTTT	CASGWTGAVGTDTQYF
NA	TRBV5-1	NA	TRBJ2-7	TGCGCCAGCAGCTTCGGGTCAGGGGTCGAGCAGTACTTC	CASSFGSGVEQYF
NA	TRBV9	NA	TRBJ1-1	TGTGCCAGCAGCGTAGAAGGACCGATTTGGCCCGCCGGGGGCACTGAAGCTTTCTTT	CASSVEGPIWPAGGTEAFF
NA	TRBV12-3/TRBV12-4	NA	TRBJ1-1	TGTGCCAGCAGTTTAGGCGGGGAGGGTGAAGCTTTCTTT	CASSLGGEGEAFF
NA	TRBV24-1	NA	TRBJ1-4	TGTGCCACCACCTCAGGCCACCTATCAAACAACCCGGGACATCGGGAAAAACTGTTTTTT	CATTSGHLSNNPGHREKLFF
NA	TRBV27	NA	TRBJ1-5	TGTGCCAGCAGTTTAGGCGTCGGGGGCTATCAGCCCCAGCATTTT	CASSLGVGGYQPQHF
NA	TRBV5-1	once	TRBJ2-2	TGCGCCAGCAGCCCTGGCGGCGGGGAGCTGTTTTTT	CASSPGGGELFF
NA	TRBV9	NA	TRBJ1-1	TGTGCCAGCAGCGCCCAACCGGGAGCGTTGATGAACACTGAAGCTTTCTTT	CASSAQPGALMNTEAFF
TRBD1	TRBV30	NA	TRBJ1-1	TGTGCCTGGAGTGTTGGCACAGGGGCGGCTGAAGCTTTCTTT	CAWSVGTGAAEAFF
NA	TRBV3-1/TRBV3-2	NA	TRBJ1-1	TGTGCCAGCAGCCAGCCGTTAGCAGGGGCCGATGAAGCTTTCTTT	CASSQPLAGADEAFF
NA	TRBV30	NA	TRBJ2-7	TGTGCCTGGAGTCACGTTGGGGCGCCGTCCTACGAGCAGTACTTC	CAWSHVGAPSYEQYF
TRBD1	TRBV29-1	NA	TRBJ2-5	TGCAGCGTGGATTGGGACAGTGAGACCCAGTACTTC	CSVDWDSETQYF
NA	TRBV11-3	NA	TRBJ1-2	TGTGCCAGCAGCACCCGACCCTCTTTAAACTATGGCTACACCTTC	CASSTRPSLNYGYTF
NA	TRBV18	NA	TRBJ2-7	TGTGCCAGCTCACCGGGCAGGGACCCCTACGAGCAGTACTTC	CASSPGRDPYEQYF
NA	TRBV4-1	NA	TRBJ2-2	TGCGCCACCAGCCGAATCCATATCGGGTCAGTCACCGGGGAGCTGTTTTTT	CATSRIHIGSVTGELFF
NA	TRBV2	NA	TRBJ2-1	TGTGCCAGCAGTGTGGTCGGGGAATACAATGAGCAGTTCTTC	CASSVVGEYNEQFF
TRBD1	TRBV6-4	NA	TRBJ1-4	TGTGCCAGCAGTGACTCGGGACAGGCAGGGGAAAAACTGTTTTTT	CASSDSGQAGEKLFF
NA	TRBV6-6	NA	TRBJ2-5	TGTGCCAGCAACTCATCGCCGGGGGGCTGGGAGACCCAGTACTTC	CASNSSPGGWETQYF
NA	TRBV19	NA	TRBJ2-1	TGTGCCAGTAGTGGCATCGGAGACGGGTCCTACAATGAGCAGTTCTTC	CASSGIGDGSYNEQFF
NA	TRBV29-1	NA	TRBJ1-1	TGCAGCGTTGAAGACAGAAGCACTGAAGCTTTCTTT	CSVEDRSTEAFF
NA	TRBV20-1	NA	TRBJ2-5	TGCAGTGCTAGAAGGAGGGAGACCCAGTACTTC	CSARRRETQYF
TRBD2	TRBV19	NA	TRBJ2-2	TGTGCCAGTAGTCCGGGACTAGCGGGACGTGCAGCCGGGGAGCTGTTTTTT	CASSPGLAGRAAGELFF
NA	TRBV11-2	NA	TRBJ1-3	TGTGCCAGCAGCCCCCCCCCAGGAAACACCATATATTTT	CASSPPPGNTIYF
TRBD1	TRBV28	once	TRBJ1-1	TGTGCCAGCAGCAAGACAGGGGGCACTGAAGCTTTCTTT	CASSKTGGTEAFF
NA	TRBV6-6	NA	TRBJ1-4	TGTGCCAGCCGGAGAAGGGGGGCTGGTAATGAAAAACTGTTTTTT	CASRRRGAGNEKLFF
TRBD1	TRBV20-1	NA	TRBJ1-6	TGCAGTGCTAGTCTTCTAGGGACAGGAGATAATTCACCCCTCCACTTT	CSASLLGTGDNSPLHF
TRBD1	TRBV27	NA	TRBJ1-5	TGTGCCAGCAGTCCACACACAGGGGGCCTTCAGCCCCAGCATTTT	CASSPHTGGLQPQHF
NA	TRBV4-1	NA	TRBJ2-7	TGCGCCAGCAGCCAAGCGGGTGACCGTTGGATCCCCTCCTACGAGCAGTACTTC	CASSQAGDRWIPSYEQYF
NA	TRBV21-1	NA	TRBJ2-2	TGTGCCAGCAGCAAAGGTGCCACTTCAGGGATCGGGCGGCGAAAGAACACCGGGGAGCTGTTTTTT	CASSKGATSGIGRRKNTGELFF
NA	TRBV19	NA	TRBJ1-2	TGTGCCAGTAGTAGCCTAAATACGTTGGCCTCCAACTATGGCTACATCTTC	CASSSLNTLASNYGYIF
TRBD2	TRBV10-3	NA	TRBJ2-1	TGTGCCATCAGTGGGGGACTAGCGGGAGACGGTGAGCAGTTCTTC	CAISGGLAGDGEQFF
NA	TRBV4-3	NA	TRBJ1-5	TGCGCCAGCAGCCAAGAGGGACACCTCAATCAGCCCCAGCATTTT	CASSQEGHLNQPQHF
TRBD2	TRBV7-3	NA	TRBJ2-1	TGTGCCAGCAGCCCGAGGACTAGCTCCTACAATGAGCAGTTCTTC	CASSPRTSSYNEQFF
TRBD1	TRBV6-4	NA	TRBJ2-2	TGTGCCAGCAGTGAAAAGGGGGCGAGCACCGGGGAGCTGTTTTTT	CASSEKGASTGELFF